This T cell receptor beta chain was sequenced during a study of shared clonotypes between healthy human individuals. General study points: Larger estimated richness was generally seen in naive subsets than in memory subsets. Although depth was large, rarefaction showed that sequencing of the sorted subsets was incomplete.

Notes on this clone: The antigen is undetermined.

Each of the donors was a healthy adult who was HIV-negative and had not had a recent acute infection or vaccination. The table came from immunoSEQ multiplex PCR; TCRdb's copy has only in-frame clones and leaves some out. The table includes roughly 640,000 clones, almost 97% detected once. This sequence originates from a woman aged 25-40 years in good health. Material: naive CD4+ T cells sorted from blood. The subset here: CD45RA+ positively selected.

CDR3 in DNA: TGTGCCAGCAGCTTGGGCCGGGACAGGGCTGGAGAGCAGTACTTC. It codes for CASSLGRDRAGEQYF. The genes are TRBV5-4 and TRBJ2-7; TRBD1 aligns across 9 bases. J lost 7 bases, V lost 0 bases, and 8 bases had no gene match. The CDR3 is 15 amino acids. Germline values: CDR1 SGHNT, CDR2 YYREEE (reference sequence). Filled out from reference TRBV5-4 and TRBJ2-7, the complete variable domain reads ETGVTQSPTHLIKTRGQQVTLRCSSQSGHNTVSWYQQALGQGPQFIFQYYREEENGRGNFPPRFSGLQFPNYSSELNVNALELDDSALYLCASSLGRDRAGEQYFGPGTRLTVT.